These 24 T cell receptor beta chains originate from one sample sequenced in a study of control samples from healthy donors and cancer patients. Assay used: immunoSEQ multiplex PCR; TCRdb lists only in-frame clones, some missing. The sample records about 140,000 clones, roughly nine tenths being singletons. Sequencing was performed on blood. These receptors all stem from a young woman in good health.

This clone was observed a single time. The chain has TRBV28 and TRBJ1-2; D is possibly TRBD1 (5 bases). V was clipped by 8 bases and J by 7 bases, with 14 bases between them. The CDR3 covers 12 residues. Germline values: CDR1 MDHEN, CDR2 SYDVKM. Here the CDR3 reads CASVSEGSGYTF. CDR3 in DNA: TGTGCCAGCGTCTCGGAGGGGTCTGGCTACACCTTC.

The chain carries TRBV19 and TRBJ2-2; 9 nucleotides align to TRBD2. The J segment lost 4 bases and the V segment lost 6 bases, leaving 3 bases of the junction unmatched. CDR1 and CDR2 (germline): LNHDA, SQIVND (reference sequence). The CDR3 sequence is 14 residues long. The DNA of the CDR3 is TGTGCCAGTAGGTATAGCGGGAGCACCGGGGAGCTGTTTTTT. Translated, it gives CASRYSGSTGELFF. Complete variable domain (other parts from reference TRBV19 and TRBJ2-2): DGGITQSPKYLFRKEGQNVTLSCEQNLNHDAMYWYRQDPGQGLRLIYYSQIVNDFQKGDIAEGYSVSREKKESFPLTVTSAQKNPTAFYLCASRYSGSTGELFFGEGSRLTVL.

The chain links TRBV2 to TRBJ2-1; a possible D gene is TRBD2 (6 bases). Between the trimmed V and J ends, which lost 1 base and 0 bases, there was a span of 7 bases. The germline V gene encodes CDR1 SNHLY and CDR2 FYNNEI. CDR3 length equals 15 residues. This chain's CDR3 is CASSEGTTSYNEQFF. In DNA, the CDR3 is TGTGCCAGCAGTGAAGGGACTACCTCCTACAATGAGCAGTTCTTC.

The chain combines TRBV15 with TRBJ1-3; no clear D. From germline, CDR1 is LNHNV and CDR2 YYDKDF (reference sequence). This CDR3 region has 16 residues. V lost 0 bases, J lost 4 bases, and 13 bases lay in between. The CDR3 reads CATSRDLPGSGNTIYF. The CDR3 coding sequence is TGTGCCACCAGCAGAGATCTCCCAGGCTCAGGAAACACCATATATTTT.

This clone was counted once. The CDR3, as DNA: TGTGCCAGCAGCCAAGTACAGAGGGACACTGAAGCTTTCTTT. Amino acids: CASSQVQRDTEAFF. This chain links TRBV3-1 (or the pseudogene TRBV3-2) with TRBJ1-1; D gene ambiguous. Trimming shortened V by 1 base and J by 3 bases, and 9 bases separated the two germline ends. Germline CDR1 reads LGHDT; CDR2 reads YNNKEL (reference sequence). The CDR3 is made up of 14 amino acids.

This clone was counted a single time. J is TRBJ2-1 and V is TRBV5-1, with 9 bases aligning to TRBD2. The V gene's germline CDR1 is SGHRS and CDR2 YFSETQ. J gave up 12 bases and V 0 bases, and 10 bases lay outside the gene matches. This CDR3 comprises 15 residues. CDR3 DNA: TGCGCCAGCAGCTTGGGACTAGCGGAGAGTCTGGGGCAGTTCTTC. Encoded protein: CASSLGLAESLGQFF.

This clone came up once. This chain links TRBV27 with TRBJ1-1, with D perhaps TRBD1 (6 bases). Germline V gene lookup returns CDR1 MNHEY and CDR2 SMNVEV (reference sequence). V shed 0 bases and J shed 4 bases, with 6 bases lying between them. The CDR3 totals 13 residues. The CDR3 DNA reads TGTGCCAGCAGTTTATCAGGGGGCACTGAAGCTTTCTTT. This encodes CASSLSGGTEAFF.

As DNA, the CDR3 is TGTGCCAGCAGCTTAAGAGCAGGGGGCGTGAGGGAAAAAACTAATGAAAAACTGTTTTTT. Residues: CASSLRAGGVREKTNEKLFF. The genes are TRBV7-8 and TRBJ1-4, with 8 bases that match TRBD1. J gave up 1 base and V 2 bases, and 15 bases lay outside the gene matches. CDR1 is SGHVS and CDR2 is FQNEAQ in the germline V gene. The CDR3 is 20 amino acids.

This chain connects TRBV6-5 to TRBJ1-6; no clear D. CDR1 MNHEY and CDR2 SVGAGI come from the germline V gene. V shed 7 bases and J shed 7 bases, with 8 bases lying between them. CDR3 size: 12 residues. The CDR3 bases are TGTGCCAGCACCTCTGCCAATTCACCCCTCCACTTT. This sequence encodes CASTSANSPLHF.

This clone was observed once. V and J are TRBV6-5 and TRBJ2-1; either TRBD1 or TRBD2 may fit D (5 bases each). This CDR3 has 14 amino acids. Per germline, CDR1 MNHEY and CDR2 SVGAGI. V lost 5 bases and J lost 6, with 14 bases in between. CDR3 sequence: CASSRDGQRNEQFF. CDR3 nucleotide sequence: TGTGCCAGCAGTCGGGACGGGCAACGCAATGAGCAGTTCTTC.

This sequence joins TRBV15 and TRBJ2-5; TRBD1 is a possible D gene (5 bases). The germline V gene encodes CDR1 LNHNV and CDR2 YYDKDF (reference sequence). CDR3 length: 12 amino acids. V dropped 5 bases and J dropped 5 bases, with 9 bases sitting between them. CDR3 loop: CATSPQGETQYF. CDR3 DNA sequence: TGTGCCACCAGCCCCCAGGGTGAGACCCAGTACTTC.

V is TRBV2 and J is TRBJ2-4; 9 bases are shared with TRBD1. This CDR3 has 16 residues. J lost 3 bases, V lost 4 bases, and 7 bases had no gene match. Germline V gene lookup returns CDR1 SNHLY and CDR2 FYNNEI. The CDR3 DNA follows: TGTGCCAGCAGTGCAACAGGGGGCTTTGGCAAAAACATTCAGTACTTC. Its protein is CASSATGGFGKNIQYF.

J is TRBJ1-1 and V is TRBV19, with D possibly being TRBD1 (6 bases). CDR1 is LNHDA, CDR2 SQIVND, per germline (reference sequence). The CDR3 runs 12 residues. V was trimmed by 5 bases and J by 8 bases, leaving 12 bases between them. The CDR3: CASSSGQFEAFF. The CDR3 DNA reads TGTGCCAGTAGTTCAGGACAGTTCGAAGCTTTCTTT.

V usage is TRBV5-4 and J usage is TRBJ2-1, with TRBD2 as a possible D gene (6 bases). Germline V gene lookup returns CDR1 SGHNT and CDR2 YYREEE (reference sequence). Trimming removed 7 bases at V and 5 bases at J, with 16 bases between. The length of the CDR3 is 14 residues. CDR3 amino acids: CASGWTNRDNEQFF. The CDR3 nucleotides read TGTGCCAGCGGATGGACTAACCGAGACAATGAGCAGTTCTTC.

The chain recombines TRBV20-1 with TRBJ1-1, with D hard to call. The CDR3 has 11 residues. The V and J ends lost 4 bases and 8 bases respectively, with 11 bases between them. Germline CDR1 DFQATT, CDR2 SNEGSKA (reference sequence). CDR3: CSANVVSEAFF. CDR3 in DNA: TGCAGTGCTAATGTAGTCTCGGAAGCTTTCTTT.

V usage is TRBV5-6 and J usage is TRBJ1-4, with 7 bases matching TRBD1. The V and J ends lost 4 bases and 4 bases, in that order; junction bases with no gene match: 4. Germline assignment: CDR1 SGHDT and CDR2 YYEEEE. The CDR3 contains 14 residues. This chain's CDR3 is CASSEGARNEKLFF. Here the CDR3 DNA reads TGTGCCAGCAGCGAGGGGGCCCGTAATGAAAAACTGTTTTTT. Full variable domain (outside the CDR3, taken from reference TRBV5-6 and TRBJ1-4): DAGVTQSPTHLIKTRGQQVTLRCSPKSGHDTVSWYQQALGQGPQFIFQYYEEEERQRGNFPDRFSGHQFPNYSSELNVNALLLGDSALYLCASSEGARNEKLFFGSGTQLSVL.

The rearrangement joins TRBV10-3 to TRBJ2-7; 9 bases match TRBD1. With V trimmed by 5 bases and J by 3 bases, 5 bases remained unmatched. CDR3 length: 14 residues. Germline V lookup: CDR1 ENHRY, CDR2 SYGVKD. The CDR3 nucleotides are TGTGCCATCAGTTTCGGGACAGGGAACTACGAGCAGTACTTC. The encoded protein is CAISFGTGNYEQYF.

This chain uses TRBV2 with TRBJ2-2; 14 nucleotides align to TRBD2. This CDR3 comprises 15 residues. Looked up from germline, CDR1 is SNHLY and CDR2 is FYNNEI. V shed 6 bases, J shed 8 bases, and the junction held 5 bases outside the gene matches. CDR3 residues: CASRLGLAGVGELFF. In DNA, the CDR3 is TGTGCCAGCAGGTTGGGACTAGCGGGAGTGGGGGAGCTGTTTTTT.

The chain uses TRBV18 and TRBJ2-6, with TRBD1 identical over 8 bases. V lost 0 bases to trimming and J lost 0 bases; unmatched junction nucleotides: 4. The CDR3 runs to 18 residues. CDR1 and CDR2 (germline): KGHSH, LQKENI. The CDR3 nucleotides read TGTGCCAGCTCACCACCCGGGACAGGACACTCTGGGGCCAACGTCCTGACTTTC. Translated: CASSPPGTGHSGANVLTF.

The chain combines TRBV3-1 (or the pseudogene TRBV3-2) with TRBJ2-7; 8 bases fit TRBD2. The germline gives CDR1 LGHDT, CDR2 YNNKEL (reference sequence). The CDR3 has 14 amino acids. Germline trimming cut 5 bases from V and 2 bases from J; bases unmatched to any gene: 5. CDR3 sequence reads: CASSLTSGAYEQYF. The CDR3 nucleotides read TGTGCCAGCAGCTTAACTAGCGGAGCCTACGAGCAGTACTTC.

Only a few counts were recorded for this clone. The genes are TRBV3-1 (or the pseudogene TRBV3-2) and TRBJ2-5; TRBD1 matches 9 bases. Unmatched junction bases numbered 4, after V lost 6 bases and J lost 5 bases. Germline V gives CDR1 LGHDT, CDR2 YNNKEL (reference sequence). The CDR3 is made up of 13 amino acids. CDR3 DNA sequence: TGTGCCAGCAGACAGGGGGCTCGGGAGACCCAGTACTTC. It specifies CASRQGARETQYF.

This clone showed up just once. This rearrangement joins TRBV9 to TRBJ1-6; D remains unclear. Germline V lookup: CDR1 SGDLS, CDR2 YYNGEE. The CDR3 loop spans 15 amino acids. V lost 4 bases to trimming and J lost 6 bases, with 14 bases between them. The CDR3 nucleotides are TGTGCCAGCAGCTCCGATGGACGGGGTAATTCACCCCTCCACTTT. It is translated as CASSSDGRGNSPLHF.

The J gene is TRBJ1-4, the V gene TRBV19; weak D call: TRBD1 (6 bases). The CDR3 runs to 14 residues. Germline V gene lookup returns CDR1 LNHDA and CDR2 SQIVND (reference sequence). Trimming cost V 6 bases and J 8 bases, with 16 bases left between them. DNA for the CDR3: TGTGCCAGTAGCAAGGGGGGCAGTAGGGAAAAACTGTTTTTT. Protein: CASSKGGSREKLFF.

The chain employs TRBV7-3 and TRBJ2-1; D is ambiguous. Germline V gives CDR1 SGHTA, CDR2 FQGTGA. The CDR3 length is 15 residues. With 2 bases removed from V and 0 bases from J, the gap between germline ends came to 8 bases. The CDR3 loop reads CASSLGSRSYNEQFF. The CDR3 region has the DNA TGTGCCAGCAGCTTAGGGTCGCGCTCCTACAATGAGCAGTTCTTC.